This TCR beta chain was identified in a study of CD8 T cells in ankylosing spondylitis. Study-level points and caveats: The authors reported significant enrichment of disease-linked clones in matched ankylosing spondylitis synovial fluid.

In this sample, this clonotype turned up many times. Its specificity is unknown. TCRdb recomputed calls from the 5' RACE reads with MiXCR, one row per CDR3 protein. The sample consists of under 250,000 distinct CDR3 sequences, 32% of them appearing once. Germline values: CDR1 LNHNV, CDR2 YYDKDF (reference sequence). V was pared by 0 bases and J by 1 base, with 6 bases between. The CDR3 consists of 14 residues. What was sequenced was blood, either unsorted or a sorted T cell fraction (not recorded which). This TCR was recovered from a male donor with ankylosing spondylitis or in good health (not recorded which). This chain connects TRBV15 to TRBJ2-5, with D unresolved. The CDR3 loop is CATSRERTQETQYF. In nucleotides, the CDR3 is TGTGCCACCAGCAGAGAGCGGACCCAAGAGACCCAGTACTTC.